This T cell receptor beta chain is drawn from a study of post-analysis software for immune sequencing data. Study summary: Disease trajectories encompassed relapsing-remitting, secondary progressive and progressive-relapsing multiple sclerosis.

TCR beta cDNA libraries included unique molecular identifiers. TCRdb processed the PCR reads anew with MiXCR; each CDR3 protein has one entry. The sample holds 820,000 or so distinct CDR3 sequences, 53% seen once. V gave up 1 base and J gave up 6 bases, with 6 bases separating them. CDR1 and CDR2 from the germline V gene are LNHNV and YYDKDF (reference sequence). The CDR3 spans 13 residues. A word on this clonotype: Its specificity is not known.

Study-wide results and caveats: When compared against controls, multiple sclerosis patients showed significantly lower normalized Chao1 diversity. Relative to controls, patients had a few TRBV segments at higher frequency, with TRBV5-6, TRBV5-1 and TRBV20-1 among these. Those samples that were prepared in the same batch co-clustered strongly by F measure.

This TCR came from a girl aged 5-17 years with multiple sclerosis. This sequence joins TRBV15 and TRBJ2-2, with D uncertain. Sequencing was performed on blood. Here the CDR3 reads CATSRAPAGELFF. For the CDR3, the DNA is TGTGCCACCAGCAGAGCTCCGGCCGGGGAGCTGTTTTTT.